This TCR beta chain is drawn from a study of blood T cell repertoires in COVID-19. Turning to the study itself: Collection of acute and convalescent COVID-19 samples took place in the United States, Italy and Spain. Sources were T cells, B-cell-depleted T cells, or PBMCs; the material itself was cDNA or gDNA.

Original handling: Scientists estimated how many nucleated cells there were by amplifying reference gene primers. TCRdb's table, derived via immunoSEQ multiplex PCR, lists solely in-frame clones and lacks some. The V and J calls and clone size come from that table; D and trimming were worked out from the DNA. The data contain under 300,000 clones, approximately 87% of them singletons. The CDR3 has 15 amino acids. The V and J ends lost 4 bases and 3 bases respectively, with 14 bases between them. Per germline, CDR1 SGHKS and CDR2 YYEKEE (reference sequence). The source is a man aged 55 to 70 with acute or convalescent COVID-19. The sample consisted of peripheral blood. V is TRBV5-5 and J is TRBJ1-5; weak D call: TRBD1 (5 bases). Written as DNA, the CDR3 is TGTGCCAGCAGCCCTAGGTGGGGGGTCAATCAGCCCCAGCATTTT. It yields the protein CASSPRWGVNQPQHF.